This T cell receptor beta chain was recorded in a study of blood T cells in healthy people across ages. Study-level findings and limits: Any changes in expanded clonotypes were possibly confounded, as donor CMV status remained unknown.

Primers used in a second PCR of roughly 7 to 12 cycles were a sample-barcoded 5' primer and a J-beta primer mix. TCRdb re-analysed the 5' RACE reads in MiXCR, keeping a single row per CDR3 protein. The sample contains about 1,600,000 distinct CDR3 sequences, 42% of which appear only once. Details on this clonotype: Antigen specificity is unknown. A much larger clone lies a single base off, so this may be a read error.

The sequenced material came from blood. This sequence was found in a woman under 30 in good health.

CDR3 residues: CAIRGLAETQYF. The CDR3 DNA is TGTGCCATCAGGGGACTAGCGGAGACCCAGTACTTC. This chain joins TRBV10-3 and TRBJ2-5; 10 nucleotides match TRBD2. Trimming at V came to 6 bases and at J to 5 bases, leaving 0 bases not matched to a gene. This CDR3 spans 12 amino acids. Germline CDR1 ENHRY, CDR2 SYGVKD.